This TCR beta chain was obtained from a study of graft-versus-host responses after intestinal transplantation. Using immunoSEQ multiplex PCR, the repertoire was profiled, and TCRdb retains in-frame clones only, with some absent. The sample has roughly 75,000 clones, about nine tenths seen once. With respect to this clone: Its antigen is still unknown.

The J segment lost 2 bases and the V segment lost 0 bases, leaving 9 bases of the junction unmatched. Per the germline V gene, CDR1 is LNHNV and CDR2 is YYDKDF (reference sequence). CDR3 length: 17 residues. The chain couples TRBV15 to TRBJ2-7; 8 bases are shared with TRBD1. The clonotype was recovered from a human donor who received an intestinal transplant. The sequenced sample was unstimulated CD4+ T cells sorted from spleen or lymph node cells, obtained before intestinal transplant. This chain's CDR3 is CATSRDSRGLRAYEQYF. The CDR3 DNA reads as TGTGCCACCAGCAGAGATTCCAGGGGGCTTAGGGCCTACGAGCAGTACTTC. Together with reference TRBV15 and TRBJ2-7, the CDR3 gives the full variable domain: DAMVIQNPRYQVTQFGKPVTLSCSQTLNHNVMYWYQQKSSQAPKLLFHYYDKDFNNEADTPDNFQSRRPNTSFCFLDIRSPGLGDTAMYLCATSRDSRGLRAYEQYFGPGTRLTVT.